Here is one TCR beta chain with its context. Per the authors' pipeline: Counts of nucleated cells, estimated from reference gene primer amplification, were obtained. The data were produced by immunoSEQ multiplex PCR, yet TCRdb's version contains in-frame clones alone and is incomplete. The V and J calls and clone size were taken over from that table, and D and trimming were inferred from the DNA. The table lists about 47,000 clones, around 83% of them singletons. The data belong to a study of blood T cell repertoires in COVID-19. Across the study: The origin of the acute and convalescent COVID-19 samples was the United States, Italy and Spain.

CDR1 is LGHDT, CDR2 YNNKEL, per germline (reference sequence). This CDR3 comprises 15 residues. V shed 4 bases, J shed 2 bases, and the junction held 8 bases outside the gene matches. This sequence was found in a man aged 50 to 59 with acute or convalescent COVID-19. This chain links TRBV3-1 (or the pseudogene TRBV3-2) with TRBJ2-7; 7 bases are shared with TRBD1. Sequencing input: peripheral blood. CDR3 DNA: TGTGCCAGCAGCCCCACCGACAGGGCCGCCTACGAGCAGTACTTC. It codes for CASSPTDRAAYEQYF.